This record concerns one TCR beta chain sequence. The data originate from a study of blood T cell repertoires in COVID-19. About the study: The analysed material was cDNA or gDNA that came from T cells, B-cell-depleted T cells, or PBMCs.

Authors' analysis steps: Reference gene primers were amplified, and this amplification served to estimate nucleated cell counts. Data came from immunoSEQ multiplex PCR; TCRdb stores just in-frame clones and leaves some out. For V, J and clone size, that table is used; D and trimming come from the DNA. The data contain about 380,000 clones, 70% to 90% of them singletons. The CDR3 spans 14 residues. Germline CDR1 reads SGDLS; CDR2 reads YYNGEE. V was pared by 2 bases and J by 4 bases, with 3 bases of the junction left unmatched. The TCR originated in a man younger than 40 who had recovered from COVID-19. The V gene is TRBV9, the J gene TRBJ1-1; TRBD1 matches 9 bases. The sequencing input was PBMCs or T cells enriched from blood (not recorded which). For the CDR3, the DNA is TGTGCCAGCAGCGTGATGGGACAGGGCACTGAAGCTTTCTTT. This gives the protein CASSVMGQGTEAFF.